This T cell receptor beta chain was recorded in a study of CD8 T cells in ankylosing spondylitis. General study points: Those disease-linked clones were CD8+; they were also relatively rare in peripheral blood. Clones tied to disease were said to be significantly enriched in matched ankylosing spondylitis synovial fluid.

The germline V gene has CDR1 SGHRS and CDR2 YFSETQ. Trimming shortened V by 4 bases and J by 2 bases, and 13 bases separated the two germline ends. The length of the CDR3 is 14 residues. TCRdb called the 5' RACE reads again in MiXCR, with one record for every CDR3 protein. The sample records hundreds of thousands of distinct CDR3 sequences, around 9.2% being singletons. This clonotype was observed many times. The antigen is not known. The genes are TRBV5-1 and TRBJ2-7; weak D call: TRBD2 (5 bases). The clonotype originates from a male donor with ankylosing spondylitis or in good health (not recorded which). Input material: blood, either unsorted or a sorted T cell fraction (not recorded which). The CDR3: CASSLVSRAYEQYF. CDR3 coding DNA: TGCGCCAGCAGCCTGGTGTCGAGGGCCTACGAGCAGTACTTC. Based on the CDR3 plus reference TRBV5-1 and TRBJ2-7, the full variable domain is KAGVTQTPRYLIKTRGQQVTLSCSPISGHRSVSWYQQTPGQGLQFLFEYFSETQRNKGNFPGRFSGRQFSNSRSEMNVSTLELGDSALYLCASSLVSRAYEQYFGPGTRLTVT.